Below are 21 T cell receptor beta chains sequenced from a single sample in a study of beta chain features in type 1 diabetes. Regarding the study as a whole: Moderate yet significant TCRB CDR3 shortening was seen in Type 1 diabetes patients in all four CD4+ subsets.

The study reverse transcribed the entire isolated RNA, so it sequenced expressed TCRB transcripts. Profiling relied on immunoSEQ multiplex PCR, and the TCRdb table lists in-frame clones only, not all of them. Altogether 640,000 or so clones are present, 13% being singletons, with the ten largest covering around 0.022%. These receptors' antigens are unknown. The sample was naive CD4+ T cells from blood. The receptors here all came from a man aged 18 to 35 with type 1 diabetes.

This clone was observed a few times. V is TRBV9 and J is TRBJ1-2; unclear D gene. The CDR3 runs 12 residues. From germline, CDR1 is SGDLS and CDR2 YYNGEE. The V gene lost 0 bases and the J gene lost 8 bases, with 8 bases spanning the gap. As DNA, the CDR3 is TGTGCCAGCAGCGTAGGGGCGCTCGGCTACACCTTC. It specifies CASSVGALGYTF.

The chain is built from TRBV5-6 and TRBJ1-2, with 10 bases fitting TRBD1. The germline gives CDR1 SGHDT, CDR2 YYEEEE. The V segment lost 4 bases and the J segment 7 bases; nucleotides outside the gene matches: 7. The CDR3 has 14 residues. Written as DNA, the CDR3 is TGTGCCAGCAGCCCCCCGGGACAGGGGTCTGGCTACACCTTC. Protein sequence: CASSPPGQGSGYTF.

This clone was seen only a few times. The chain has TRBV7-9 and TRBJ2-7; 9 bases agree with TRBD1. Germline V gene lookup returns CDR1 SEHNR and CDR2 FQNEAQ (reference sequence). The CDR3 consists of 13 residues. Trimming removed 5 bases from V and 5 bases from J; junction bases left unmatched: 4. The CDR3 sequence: CASSNRGLNEQYF. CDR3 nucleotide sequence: TGTGCCAGCAGCAACAGGGGGCTGAACGAGCAGTACTTC.

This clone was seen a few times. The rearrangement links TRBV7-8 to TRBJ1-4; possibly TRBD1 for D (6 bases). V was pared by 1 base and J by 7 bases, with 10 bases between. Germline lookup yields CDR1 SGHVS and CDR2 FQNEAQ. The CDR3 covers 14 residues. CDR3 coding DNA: TGTGCCAGCAGCTTAGGGGGACATGGTGAAAAACTGTTTTTT. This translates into CASSLGGHGEKLFF.

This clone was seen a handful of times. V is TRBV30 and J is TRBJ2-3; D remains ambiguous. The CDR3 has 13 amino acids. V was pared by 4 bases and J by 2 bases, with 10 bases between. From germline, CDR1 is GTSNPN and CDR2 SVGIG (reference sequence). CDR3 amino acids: CAWTETFTDTQYF. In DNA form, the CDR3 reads TGTGCCTGGACTGAGACGTTCACAGATACGCAGTATTTT. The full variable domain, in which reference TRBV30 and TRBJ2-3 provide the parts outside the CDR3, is SQTIHQWPATLVQPVGSPLSLECTVEGTSNPNLYWYRQAAGRGLQLLFYSVGIGQISSEVPQNLSASRPQDRQFILSSKKLLLSDSGFYLCAWTETFTDTQYFGPGTRLTVL.

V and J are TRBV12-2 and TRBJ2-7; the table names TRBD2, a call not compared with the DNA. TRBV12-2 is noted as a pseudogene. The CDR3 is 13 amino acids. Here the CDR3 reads CASRLEGLYEQYF. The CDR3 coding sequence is TGTGCAAGTCGCTTAGAAGGACTTTACGAGCAGTACTTC.

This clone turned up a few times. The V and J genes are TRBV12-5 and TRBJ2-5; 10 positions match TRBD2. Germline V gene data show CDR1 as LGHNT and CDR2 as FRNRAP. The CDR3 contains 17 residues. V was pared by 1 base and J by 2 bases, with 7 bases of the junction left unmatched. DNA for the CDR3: TGTGCTAGTGGTTTGGGATTACTAGCGGGGCCTCAAGAGACCCAGTACTTC. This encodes CASGLGLLAGPQETQYF.

CDR3 loop: CAWSAGTAKGAQHF. CDR3 sequence (DNA): TGTGCCTGGAGCGCTGGGACAGCCAAGGGTGCCCAGCATTTT. The chain is built from TRBV30 and TRBJ1-5, with 7 bases lining up with TRBD1. The CDR3 consists of 14 residues. Losses at the gene ends were 3 bases for V and 11 bases for J; bases not matched to a gene: 13. Germline V gene sequence: CDR1 GTSNPN, CDR2 SVGIG (reference sequence).

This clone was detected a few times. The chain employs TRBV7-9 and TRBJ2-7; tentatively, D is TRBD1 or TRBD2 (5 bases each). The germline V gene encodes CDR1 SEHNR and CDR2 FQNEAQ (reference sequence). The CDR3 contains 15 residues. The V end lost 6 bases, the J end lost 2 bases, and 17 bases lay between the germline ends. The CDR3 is CASSHTRDRPYEQYF. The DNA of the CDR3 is TGTGCCAGCAGTCATACCCGGGACCGACCCTACGAGCAGTACTTC.

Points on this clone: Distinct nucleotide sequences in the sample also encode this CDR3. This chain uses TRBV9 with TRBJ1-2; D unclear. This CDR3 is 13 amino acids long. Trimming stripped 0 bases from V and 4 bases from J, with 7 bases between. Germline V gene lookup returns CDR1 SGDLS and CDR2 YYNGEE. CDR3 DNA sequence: TGTGCCAGCAGCGTAGACGGCGGCTATGGCTACACCTTC. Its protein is CASSVDGGYGYTF.

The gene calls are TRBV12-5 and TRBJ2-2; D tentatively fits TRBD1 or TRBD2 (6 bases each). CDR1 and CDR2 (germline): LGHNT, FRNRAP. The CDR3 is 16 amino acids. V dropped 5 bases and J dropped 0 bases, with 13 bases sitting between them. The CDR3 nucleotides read TGTGCTAGTGGTCCGGGGGCAGGCCCGAACACCGGGGAGCTGTTTTTT. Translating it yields CASGPGAGPNTGELFF.

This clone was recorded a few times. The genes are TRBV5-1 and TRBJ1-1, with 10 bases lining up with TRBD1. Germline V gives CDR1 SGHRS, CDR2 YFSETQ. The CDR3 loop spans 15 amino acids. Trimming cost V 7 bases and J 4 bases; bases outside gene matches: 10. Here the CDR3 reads CASEPTGGFGTEAFF. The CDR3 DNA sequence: TGCGCCAGCGAACCGACAGGGGGCTTTGGCACTGAAGCTTTCTTT.

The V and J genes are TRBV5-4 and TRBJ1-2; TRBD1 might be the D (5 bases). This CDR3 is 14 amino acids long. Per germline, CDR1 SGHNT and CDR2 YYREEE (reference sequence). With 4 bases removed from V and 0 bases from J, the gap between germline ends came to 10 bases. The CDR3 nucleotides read TGTGCCAGCAGCCAGACAGCAGCTAACTATGGCTACACCTTC. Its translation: CASSQTAANYGYTF.

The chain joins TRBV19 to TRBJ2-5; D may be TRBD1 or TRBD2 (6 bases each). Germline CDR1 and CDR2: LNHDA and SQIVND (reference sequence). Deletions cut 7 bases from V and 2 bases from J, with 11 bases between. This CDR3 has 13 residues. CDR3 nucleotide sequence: TGTGCCAGTAACCCGGGGGCACAAGAGACCCAGTACTTC. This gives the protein CASNPGAQETQYF.

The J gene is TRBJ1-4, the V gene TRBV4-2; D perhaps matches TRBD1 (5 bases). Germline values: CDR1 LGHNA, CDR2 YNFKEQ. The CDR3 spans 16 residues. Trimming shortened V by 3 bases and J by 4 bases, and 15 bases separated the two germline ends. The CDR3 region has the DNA TGTGCCAGCAGCCAGACTCCGGGACCCAATAATGAAAAACTGTTTTTT. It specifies CASSQTPGPNNEKLFF.

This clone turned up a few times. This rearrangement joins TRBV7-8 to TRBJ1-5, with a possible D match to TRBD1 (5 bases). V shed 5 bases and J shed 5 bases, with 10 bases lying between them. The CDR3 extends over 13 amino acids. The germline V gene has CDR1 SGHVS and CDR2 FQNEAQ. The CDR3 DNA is TGTGCCAGCAGCCCCGGGGCGGATCAGCCCCAGCATTTT. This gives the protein CASSPGADQPQHF.

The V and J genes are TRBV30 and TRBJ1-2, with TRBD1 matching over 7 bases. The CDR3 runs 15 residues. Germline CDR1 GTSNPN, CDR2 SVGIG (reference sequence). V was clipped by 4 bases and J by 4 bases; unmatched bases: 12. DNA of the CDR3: TGTGCCTGGACTCTGCTCGGGGACAGCCTCTATGGCTACACCTTC. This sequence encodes CAWTLLGDSLYGYTF.

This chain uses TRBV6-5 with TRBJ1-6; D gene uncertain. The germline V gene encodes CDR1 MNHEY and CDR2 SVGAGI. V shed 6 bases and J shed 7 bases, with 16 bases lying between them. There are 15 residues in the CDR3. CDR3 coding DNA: TGTGCCAGCAGCCGCGTCGTGAGAAGGAATTCACCCCTCCACTTT. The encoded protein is CASSRVVRRNSPLHF.

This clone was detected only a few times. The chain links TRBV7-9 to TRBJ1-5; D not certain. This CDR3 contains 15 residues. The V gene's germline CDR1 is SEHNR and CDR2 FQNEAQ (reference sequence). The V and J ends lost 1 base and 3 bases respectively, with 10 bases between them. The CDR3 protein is CASSLVGSHNQPQHF. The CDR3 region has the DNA TGTGCCAGCAGCTTAGTAGGCAGCCACAATCAGCCCCAGCATTTT.

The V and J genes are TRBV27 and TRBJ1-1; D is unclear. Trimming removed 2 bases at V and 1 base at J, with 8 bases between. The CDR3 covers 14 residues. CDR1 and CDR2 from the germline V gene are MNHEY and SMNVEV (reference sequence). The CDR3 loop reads CASSLKPKNTEAFF. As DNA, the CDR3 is TGTGCCAGCAGTTTAAAGCCCAAGAACACTGAAGCTTTCTTT.

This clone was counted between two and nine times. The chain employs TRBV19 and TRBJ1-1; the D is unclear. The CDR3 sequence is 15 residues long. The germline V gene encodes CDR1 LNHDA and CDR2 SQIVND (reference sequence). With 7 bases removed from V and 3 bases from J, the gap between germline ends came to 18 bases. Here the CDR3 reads CASMVGPLRDTEAFF. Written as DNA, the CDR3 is TGTGCCAGTATGGTTGGCCCTCTGAGGGACACTGAAGCTTTCTTT.